These T cell receptor beta chains were read from a single sample in a study of spatial heterogeneity in lung cancer. MiXCR, run by TCRdb on the 5' RACE reads, gives a single entry per CDR3 protein. The sample has over 50,000 distinct CDR3 sequences; 6.3% are singletons. The input for sequencing was PBMCs, taken at surgery. The receptors derive from a female donor with early-stage non-small cell lung cancer. CDR3s include the opening cysteine and the closing phenylalanine or tryptophan. D genes are given only for firm matches. For some rows the clone size is stated as once, few or many, or as a class when expanded; others skip it.

cdr3_nt cdr3_aa j_call v_call d_call clone_size
TGCAGTGCTAGAGATTTTTTACACGGATCCTACGAGCAGTACTTC CSARDFLHGSYEQYF TRBJ2-7 TRBV20-1 - few
TGTGCCAGCAGTTTAGGAGGAGGAGACTACGAGCAGTACTTC CASSLGGGDYEQYF TRBJ2-7 TRBV27 - few
TGCAGTCCTCGACAGGGGAGGAGGAACACTGAAGCTTTCTTT CSPRQGRRNTEAFF TRBJ1-1 TRBV20-1 TRBD1 few
TGTGCCAGCAGTCCTACAGTTACGGATGAAGCTTTCTTT CASSPTVTDEAFF TRBJ1-1 TRBV27 - many
TGTGCCAGCAGTTACTCATGGGTTTACATGAACACTGAAGCTTTCTTT CASSYSWVYMNTEAFF TRBJ1-1 TRBV6-2/TRBV6-3 - many
TGTGCCAGCAGCCTTAGCGGGGGGCCCGGGGAGCTGTTTTTT CASSLSGGPGELFF TRBJ2-2 TRBV7-8 TRBD2 few
TGTGCCAGCAGCGTAGATGCAGGGTCGGCCTACGAGCAGTACTTC CASSVDAGSAYEQYF TRBJ2-7 TRBV9 - many
TGTGCCAGCAGTCGGGTGAGGGCAAGGGGGACTGAAGCTTTCTTT CASSRVRARGTEAFF TRBJ1-1 TRBV28 - few
TGTGCCAGCAGTTTCCTAGCGGGAGGGAGCTCCTACAATGAGCAGTTCTTC CASSFLAGGSSYNEQFF TRBJ2-1 TRBV7-8 TRBD2 few
TGCAGTGCTAGAGTCGGGACAGGGGCCACTGAAGCTTTCTTT CSARVGTGATEAFF TRBJ1-1 TRBV20-1 TRBD1 few
TGCAGTGCCACGACAGGCAATAGCAATCAGCCCCAGCATTTT CSATTGNSNQPQHF TRBJ1-5 TRBV20-1 - many
TGTGCCAGCAGTCCCGGACAGGGGGGCGCCCTAGTCACGGAGCCCCAGCATTTT CASSPGQGGALVTEPQHF TRBJ1-5 TRBV12-3/TRBV12-4 TRBD1 many
TGCAGTGCTAGAAGGGGGCTGAAAAACATTCAGTACTTC CSARRGLKNIQYF TRBJ2-4 TRBV20-1 TRBD1 many
TGCAGTGCTAGAGAGAGCAGGGGCTACACCTTC CSARESRGYTF TRBJ1-2 TRBV20-1 - many
TGTGCCAGCATCGAGGGACTAGCGGGAGGTTCCAGGGCCTACGAGCAGTACTTC CASIEGLAGGSRAYEQYF TRBJ2-7 TRBV6-1 TRBD2 many
TGTGCCAGCACCCTAGGGCAGGGAACCGGGGAGCTGTTTTTT CASTLGQGTGELFF TRBJ2-2 TRBV12-3/TRBV12-4 - few
TGCGCCAGCGGCTTGGGTAGGGGCCGGAACACTGAAGCTTTCTTT CASGLGRGRNTEAFF TRBJ1-1 TRBV5-1 - few
TGTGCCAGCAGCCCCCCGAGGCCTAATTCACCCCTCCACTTT CASSPPRPNSPLHF TRBJ1-6 TRBV3-1 - many
TGTGCCAGCAGCTTCTCCCAGGAGAGCTCCTACAATGAGCAGTTCTTC CASSFSQESSYNEQFF TRBJ2-1 TRBV9 - many
TGCAGTGCTCCCCTGATGGGGGGGGACTACGAGCAGTACTTC CSAPLMGGDYEQYF TRBJ2-7 TRBV20-1 TRBD2 many
TGTGCCAGCAGTTTATTGGAGGGGGACTATGGCTACACCTTC CASSLLEGDYGYTF TRBJ1-2 TRBV28 - many
TGTGCCAGCAGCCTCTGGGACAGGGGCTCTGGGGCCAACGTCCTGACTTTC CASSLWDRGSGANVLTF TRBJ2-6 TRBV12-3/TRBV12-4 TRBD1 many
TGTGCCAGCAGCCACGGGGGGCGCGTTGATTCACCCCTCCACTTT CASSHGGRVDSPLHF TRBJ1-6 TRBV3-1 - -
TGCGCCAGCAGCCAAGCCACGGGACAGGGGGAGAGATGGCTTGGCTACACCTTC CASSQATGQGERWLGYTF TRBJ1-2 TRBV4-1 TRBD1 few